This T cell receptor (beta chain) was sequenced during a study of T cells in Graves' hyperthyroidism and ophthalmopathy. In its sample, this clonotype was seen many times. Template material for amplifying TCR beta CDR3 regions consisted of RNA transcripts. A set of HTBI primers served as the primers for a first-round RT-PCR of the TCR CDR3. TCRdb redid the calling of the multiplex PCR reads with MiXCR, one entry per CDR3 protein. The sample lists roughly 570,000 distinct CDR3 sequences, approximately 14% occurring once. This CDR3 has 14 amino acids. CDR1 is MNHNS, CDR2 SASEGT, per germline. The V gene lost 4 bases and the J gene lost 6 bases, with 16 bases spanning the gap.

The sequence came from a woman aged 25 to 39 with Graves' hyperthyroidism. The sequencing input was blood. V usage is TRBV6-1 and J usage is TRBJ2-7, with D possibly TRBD2 on 6 matching bases. The CDR3 coding sequence is TGTGCCAGCAGTGTCCTCCCGTCCGGGAGCGAGCAGTACTTC. This codes for CASSVLPSGSEQYF.